This T cell receptor beta chain was profiled in a study of spatial heterogeneity in lung cancer. Ten or more counts support this clonotype. TCRdb called the 5' RACE reads again in MiXCR, with one record for every CDR3 protein. The sample has about 82,000 distinct CDR3 sequences, roughly 12% seen once. Documented time point: sample taken at primary tumor resection. Unsorted whole RNA samples from tumor, nontumor lung or frozen PBMC were sequenced. The CDR3 has 16 amino acids. CDR1 is SGHTA and CDR2 is FQGNSA in the germline V gene. The V gene lost 5 bases and the J gene lost 0 bases, with 14 bases spanning the gap.

This specimen was PBMCs, taken at surgery. The sequence was obtained from a male donor with early-stage non-small cell lung cancer. The rearrangement joins TRBV7-2 to TRBJ1-5; the D gene is possibly TRBD1 (6 bases). CDR3 in DNA: TGTGCCAGCAGCCCCTGGGGGGACAATAGCAATCAGCCCCAGCATTTT. Protein sequence: CASSPWGDNSNQPQHF.